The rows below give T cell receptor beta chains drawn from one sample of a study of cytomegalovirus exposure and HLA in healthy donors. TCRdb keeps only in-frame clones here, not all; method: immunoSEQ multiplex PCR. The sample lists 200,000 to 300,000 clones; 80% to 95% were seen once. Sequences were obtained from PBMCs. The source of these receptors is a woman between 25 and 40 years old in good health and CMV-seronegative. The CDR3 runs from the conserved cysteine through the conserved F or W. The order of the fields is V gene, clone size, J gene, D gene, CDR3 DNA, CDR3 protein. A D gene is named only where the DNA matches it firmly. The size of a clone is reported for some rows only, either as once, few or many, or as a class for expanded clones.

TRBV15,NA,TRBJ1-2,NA,TGTGCCACCAGCAGTCTTTCGGACGGCTATGGCTACACCTTC,CATSSLSDGYGYTF
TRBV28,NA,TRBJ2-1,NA,TGTGCCAGCAGTCTCCGGGCAAGTTACAATGAGCAGTTCTTC,CASSLRASYNEQFF
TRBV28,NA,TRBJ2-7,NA,TGTGCCAGCAGTTTAGAACAGACCTACGAGCAGTACTTC,CASSLEQTYEQYF
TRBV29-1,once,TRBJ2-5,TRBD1,TGCAGCGTTGATGGGACAGCCGAGGGAGAGACCCAGTACTTC,CSVDGTAEGETQYF
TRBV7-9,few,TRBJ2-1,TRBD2,TGTGCCAGCAGCTTAGCTAGCGGGAGGGCCCGGTACAATGAGCAGTTCTTC,CASSLASGRARYNEQFF
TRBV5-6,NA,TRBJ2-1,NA,TGTGCCAGCAGCTTCAGCAGGGGAGGTGAGCAGTTCTTC,CASSFSRGGEQFF
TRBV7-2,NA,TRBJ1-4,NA,TGTGCCAGCAGCAAGGGGAATAATGAAAAACTGTTTTTT,CASSKGNNEKLFF
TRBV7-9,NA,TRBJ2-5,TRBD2,TGTGCCAGCAGCTTAGAGGCTAGCGGGAGGGGAGAAGAGACCCAGTACTTC,CASSLEASGRGEETQYF
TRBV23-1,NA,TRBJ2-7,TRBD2,TGCGCCAGCAGTCAATGGGATGAGCGGGAGCACTCCTACGAGCAGTACTTC,CASSQWDEREHSYEQYF
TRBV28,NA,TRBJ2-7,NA,TGTGCCAGCAGTTTATTTCATGTGCCGGGAGCGGTGTACGAGCAGTACTTC,CASSLFHVPGAVYEQYF
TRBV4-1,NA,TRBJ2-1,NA,TGCGCCAGCAGCCAAGAGTCCGGGCAGTTCTTC,CASSQESGQFF
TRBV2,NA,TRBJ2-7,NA,TGTGCCAGCACCTTTACAGGGATCAACTCCTACGAGCAGTACTTC,CASTFTGINSYEQYF
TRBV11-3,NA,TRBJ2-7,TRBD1,TGTGCCAGCAGCTTAGAAGGACCAGGACAGGGGGCAAAGGAGCAGTACTTC,CASSLEGPGQGAKEQYF
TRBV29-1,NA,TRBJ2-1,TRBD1,TGCAGCGTTGAAGACACGACAGGGAATGAGCAGTTCTTC,CSVEDTTGNEQFF
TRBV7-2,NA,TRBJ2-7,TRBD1,TGTGCCAGCAGCCAGGGGGCGCGGCCCCACGAGCAGTACTTC,CASSQGARPHEQYF
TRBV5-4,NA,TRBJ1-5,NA,TGTGCCAGCAGCTTTGGGCCGAATCAGCCCCAGCATTTT,CASSFGPNQPQHF
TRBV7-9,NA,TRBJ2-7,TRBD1,TGTGCCAGCAGCTTACCCGGGACAGGCAGCTACGAGCAGTACTTC,CASSLPGTGSYEQYF
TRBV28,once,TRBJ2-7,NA,TGTGCCAGCACCGAAAGCGGACAGCTGGAGCAGTACTTC,CASTESGQLEQYF
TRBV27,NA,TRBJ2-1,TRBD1,TGTGCCAGCAGTCCGAGAACAGGGGAAAGGTTCGGCAATGAGCAGTTCTTC,CASSPRTGERFGNEQFF
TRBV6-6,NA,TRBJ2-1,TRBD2,TGTGCCAGCAGGACTAGCGGGATAGTAGGGGATGAGCAGTTCTTC,CASRTSGIVGDEQFF
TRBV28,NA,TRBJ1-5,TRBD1,TGTGCCAGCAGCGACAGGGGAGGTCAGCCCCAGCATTTT,CASSDRGGQPQHF
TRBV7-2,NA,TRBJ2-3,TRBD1,TGTGCCAGCAGCTCACAGGGGGCGACGAGCACAGATACGCAGTATTTT,CASSSQGATSTDTQYF
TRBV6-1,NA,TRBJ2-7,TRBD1,TGTGCCAGCAGTGAGGGACAGGGAAACTACGAGCAGTACTTC,CASSEGQGNYEQYF
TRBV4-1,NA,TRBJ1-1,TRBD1,TGCGCCAGCTCCCTACCCGGGACAGGGGGCGAGAAAGCTTTCTTT,CASSLPGTGGEKAFF
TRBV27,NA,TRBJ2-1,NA,TGTGCCAGCAGTTTCCACCAAGGGGGGGAGCAGTTCTTC,CASSFHQGGEQFF
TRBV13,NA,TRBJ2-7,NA,TGTGCCAGCAGCTTAGCCAGGGGCCCCATAGCAGGCTACGAGCAGTACTTC,CASSLARGPIAGYEQYF
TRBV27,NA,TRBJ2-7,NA,TGTGCCAGCAGTTTATTGGAGGGCGAGCAGTACTTC,CASSLLEGEQYF
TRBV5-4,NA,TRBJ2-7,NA,TGTGCCAGCAGCTTCCGGACAGACTACGAGCAGTACTTC,CASSFRTDYEQYF
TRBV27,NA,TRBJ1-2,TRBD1,TGTGCCAGCAGTTTATCGATAGGGGGCGCGTATGGCTACACCTTC,CASSLSIGGAYGYTF
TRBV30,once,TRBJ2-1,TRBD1,TGTGCCTGGAGAGAGCAGGGGGTTCGGGCCCTGGGGTTCTTC,CAWREQGVRALGFF
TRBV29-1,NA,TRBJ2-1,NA,TGCAGCGTTGATGGCTCCAACTCCTACAATGAGCAGTTCTTC,CSVDGSNSYNEQFF
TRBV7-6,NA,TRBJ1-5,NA,TGTGCCAGCAGCTTAGCGTGGGGTAGCAATCAGCCCCAGCATTTT,CASSLAWGSNQPQHF
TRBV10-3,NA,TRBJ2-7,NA,TGTGCCATCAGTTTAATCCTTCGGGACACAATACGAACCTACGAGCAGTACTTC,CAISLILRDTIRTYEQYF
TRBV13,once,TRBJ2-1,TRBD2,TGTGCCAGCAGCGTGGGACTAGCGGGAGGAGATGAGCAGTTCTTC,CASSVGLAGGDEQFF
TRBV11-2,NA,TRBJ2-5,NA,TGTGCCAGCAGCTTAGATCTGATCCAAGAGACCCAGTACTTC,CASSLDLIQETQYF
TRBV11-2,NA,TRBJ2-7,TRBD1,TGTGCCAGCAGCTGGGGACAGCTCTCCTACGAGCAGTACTTC,CASSWGQLSYEQYF
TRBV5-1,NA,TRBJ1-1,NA,TGCGCCAGCAGTTTGGGGTCATTATTGAACACTGAAGCTTTCTTT,CASSLGSLLNTEAFF
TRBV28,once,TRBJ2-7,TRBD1,TGTGCCAGCAGTCAGAAGGACAGGGTATTCTACGAGCAGTACTTC,CASSQKDRVFYEQYF
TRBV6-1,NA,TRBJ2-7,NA,TGTGCCAGCAGAACCCAGGGCGGTCGGTCCTACGAGCAGTACTTC,CASRTQGGRSYEQYF
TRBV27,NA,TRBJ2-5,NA,TGTGCCAGCAGAAGGGTGGGGCTCCTTCAAGAGACCCAGTACTTC,CASRRVGLLQETQYF
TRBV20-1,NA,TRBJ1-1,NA,TGCAGTGCCTCAGTCAAAAGGGACGCTTTCTTT,CSASVKRDAFF
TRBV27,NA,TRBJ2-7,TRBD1,TGTGCCAGCAGTCCTGGACAGGTCAGCTCCTACGAGCAGTACTTC,CASSPGQVSSYEQYF
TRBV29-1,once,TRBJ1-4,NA,TGCAGCGTCAACCTGCGGGCTAATGAAAAACTGTTTTTT,CSVNLRANEKLFF
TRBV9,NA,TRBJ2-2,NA,TGTGCCAGCAGCGAAGCAGGTACCGGGGAGCTGTTTTTT,CASSEAGTGELFF
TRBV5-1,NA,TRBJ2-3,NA,TGCGCCAGCAGCTTGGGTAACTACGGCACAGATACGCAGTATTTT,CASSLGNYGTDTQYF
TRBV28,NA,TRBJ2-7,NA,TGTGCCAGCAGTTTGACACTGGGCCTAACAACCACCGAGCAGTACTTC,CASSLTLGLTTTEQYF
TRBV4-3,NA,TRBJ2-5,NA,TGCGCCAGCAGCCAAGAAGACCACAGGGTCCCCAACTTC,CASSQEDHRVPNF
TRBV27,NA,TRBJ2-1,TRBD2,TGTGCCAGCAGTGCGACTAGCCCAACCTACAATGAGCAGTTCTTC,CASSATSPTYNEQFF
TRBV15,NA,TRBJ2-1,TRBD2,TGTGCCACCAGCAGATTAGCTCCAATAGCGGGAGGGCCGCCTACCTACAATGAGCAGTTCTTC,CATSRLAPIAGGPPTYNEQFF
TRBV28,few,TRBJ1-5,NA,TGTGCCAGCAGTTGGCCCGAGGGGCAAAGCAATCAGCCCCAGCATTTT,CASSWPEGQSNQPQHF
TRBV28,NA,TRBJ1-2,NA,TGTGCCAGCAGTTTATTTGAGGGCAGGGCCAACTATGGCTACACCTTC,CASSLFEGRANYGYTF
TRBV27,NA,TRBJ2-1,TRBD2,TGTGCCAGCCGGTTAGCGGGAGGCACCTACAATGAGCAGTTCTTC,CASRLAGGTYNEQFF
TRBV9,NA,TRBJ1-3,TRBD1,TGTGCCAGCAGCCCAGGGGGCTCTAGCTCTGGAAACACCATATATTTT,CASSPGGSSSGNTIYF